One and the same sample provided the 23 T cell receptor beta chains below, sequenced in a study of blood T cells in healthy people across ages. With a J-beta primer mix and a sample-barcoded 5' primer, a second PCR ran about 6 to 11 cycles. A single record per CDR3 protein comes from TCRdb applying MiXCR to the 5' RACE reads. The sample has about 680,000 distinct CDR3 sequences, around 45% seen once; the top ten hold about 32%. What was sequenced was blood. These receptors were taken from a woman aged 60-75 years in good health.

A few counts support this clonotype. The rearrangement links TRBV28 to TRBJ2-7, with unresolved D. This CDR3 has 11 amino acids. CDR1 MDHEN and CDR2 SYDVKM come from the germline V gene. V gave up 2 bases and J gave up 10 bases, with 9 bases separating them. CDR3 amino acids: CASSLGLVQYF. The DNA of the CDR3 is TGTGCCAGCAGTTTAGGGCTAGTACAGTACTTC.

About this clonotype: At one of its ends the junction is not consistent with the germline gene, which may arise from a read error. V usage is TRBV5-4 and J usage is TRBJ1-1; 10 bases align to TRBD1. The CDR3 is 17 residues long. CDR1 is SGHNT, CDR2 YYREEE, per germline (reference sequence). In DNA form, the CDR3 reads TGTGCCAGTAGCTCCCAACGGGACAGGGGTTATAGCACTGAAGCTTTCTTT. It encodes CASSSQRDRGYSTEAFF.

As DNA, the CDR3 is TGTGCCAGCAGCTTAGACCCCCCCTGGGGCCAGTACACTGAAGCTTTCTTT. This codes for CASSLDPPWGQYTEAFF. The chain couples TRBV11-2 to TRBJ1-1; the D gene is possibly TRBD1 (5 bases). V lost 0 bases and J lost 3, with 17 bases in between. The CDR3 is 17 amino acids. Germline assignment: CDR1 SGHAT and CDR2 FQNNGV.

This chain links TRBV5-1 with TRBJ2-6; TRBD2 might be the D (5 bases). The ends were cut back, 4 bases at V and 0 bases at J, with 11 bases in the middle. This CDR3 contains 16 residues. Per germline, CDR1 SGHRS and CDR2 YFSETQ. The CDR3 loop is CASSPGGNSGANVLTF. For the CDR3, the DNA is TGCGCCAGCAGCCCAGGAGGCAACTCTGGGGCCAACGTCCTGACTTTC. The whole variable domain, remainder taken from reference TRBV5-1 and TRBJ2-6, is KAGVTQTPRYLIKTRGQQVTLSCSPISGHRSVSWYQQTPGQGLQFLFEYFSETQRNKGNFPGRFSGRQFSNSRSEMNVSTLELGDSALYLCASSPGGNSGANVLTFGAGSRLTVL.

This clonotype was found a few times. The V call is TRBV5-5, the J call TRBJ2-2; 7 nucleotides agree with TRBD1. Germline CDR1 is SGHKS and CDR2 is YYEKEE (reference sequence). J lost 3 bases, V lost 4 bases, and 6 bases had no gene match. This CDR3 region has 15 residues. The CDR3 nucleotides read TGTGCCAGCAGCCCCACAGGGGTGTACACCGGGGAGCTGTTTTTT. It yields the protein CASSPTGVYTGELFF.

The chain has TRBV12-3 or TRBV12-4 and TRBJ2-5; 9 nucleotides line up with TRBD1. The junction had 9 bases not matched to a gene; V was cut back by 5 bases and J by 5 bases. The CDR3 runs to 15 residues. CDR3 sequence reads: CASSTWTGEGETQYF. Here the CDR3 DNA reads TGTGCCAGCAGTACTTGGACAGGGGAAGGGGAGACCCAGTACTTC.

V and J are TRBV20-1 and TRBJ2-4, with D perhaps TRBD1 (6 bases). CDR1 is DFQATT, CDR2 SNEGSKA, per germline (reference sequence). V lost 6 bases and J lost 8, with 20 bases in between. This CDR3 has 14 amino acids. The CDR3 coding sequence is TGCAGTGCCCGGGACATCGTACGTCCCGACATTCAGTACTTC. Translation gives CSARDIVRPDIQYF.

The genes are TRBV10-3 and TRBJ2-1; maybe TRBD1 (6 bases). V shed 7 bases and J shed 10 bases, with 23 bases lying between them. Germline lookup yields CDR1 ENHRY and CDR2 SYGVKD. There are 15 residues in the CDR3. For the CDR3, the DNA is TGTGCCATCAAAAAGGAAAACACAGGGTCTTACGAGCAGTTCTTC. This codes for CAIKKENTGSYEQFF.

The chain links TRBV6-5 to TRBJ2-7, with D possibly being TRBD2 (5 bases). CDR1 and CDR2 from the germline V gene are MNHEY and SVGAGI. Trimming cost V 6 bases and J 7 bases, with 22 bases left between them. CDR3 length: 15 residues. CDR3 sequence (DNA): TGTGCCAGCAGGATAAGAGGACTCTCCTACAATGAGCAGTACTTC. Translated: CASRIRGLSYNEQYF.

The chain carries TRBV20-1 and TRBJ1-1; D perhaps matches TRBD1 (5 bases). Germline V gene data show CDR1 as DFQATT and CDR2 as SNEGSKA (reference sequence). The CDR3 is made up of 15 amino acids. V lost 3 bases and J lost 3, with 17 bases in between. The CDR3 loop reads CSASGGGQGYTEAFF. The CDR3 coding sequence is TGCAGTGCTAGTGGTGGAGGGCAGGGATACACTGAAGCTTTCTTT.

The table lists this clonotype with many counts. An end of the junction does not agree with germline; a read error may underlie this. CDR3 amino acids: CASNLGDYEQYF. Written as DNA, the CDR3 is TGCGCCAGCAACTTGGGGGACTACGAGCAGTACTTC. The rearrangement uses TRBV5-1 and TRBJ2-7; TRBD1 or TRBD2 may be the D gene (5 bases each). Germline values: CDR1 SGHRS, CDR2 YFSETQ. This CDR3 is built from 12 residues.

The V gene is TRBV6-5, the J gene TRBJ2-1; D is perhaps TRBD1 (5 bases). The DNA end is a closer match to TRBJ2-7, so the J assignment may be wrong. Germline V gene sequence: CDR1 MNHEY, CDR2 SVGAGI. The CDR3 consists of 12 residues. This CDR3 is CASSNPGNEQYF. The CDR3 DNA sequence: TGTGCCAGCAGTAACCCAGGGAATGAGCAGTACTTC.

This clonotype occurred once. An end of the junction differs from the germline gene, which may be a read error. This sequence joins TRBV20-1 and TRBJ2-6; D call uncertain. Germline CDR1 is DFQATT and CDR2 is SNEGSKA (reference sequence). This CDR3 has 14 amino acids. The chain's CDR3 is CSATPLSVANVLTF. The CDR3 DNA reads TGCAGTGCCACGCCTCTCTCTGTGGCCAACGTCCTGACTTTC.

This clonotype was seen once. V usage is TRBV5-6 and J usage is TRBJ1-2, with a weak D call TRBD1 (5 bases). The V and J ends lost 0 bases and 2 bases respectively, with 11 bases between them. Per germline, CDR1 SGHDT and CDR2 YYEEEE. The CDR3 totals 15 residues. CDR3 DNA sequence: TGTGCCAGCAGCTTGGGTCCGACAGCAAACTATGGCTACACCTTC. This codes for CASSLGPTANYGYTF. The variable domain in full, with the rest retrieved from reference TRBV5-6 and TRBJ1-2, is DAGVTQSPTHLIKTRGQQVTLRCSPKSGHDTVSWYQQALGQGPQFIFQYYEEEERQRGNFPDRFSGHQFPNYSSELNVNALLLGDSALYLCASSLGPTANYGYTFGSGTRLTVV.

About this clonotype itself: A much larger clonotype is one base distant, so this may be a read error. This chain connects TRBV7-9 to TRBJ2-1; D remains ambiguous. This CDR3 is built from 15 residues. The germline V and J ends were trimmed by 8 bases and 12 bases, with 26 bases remaining between them. Germline assignment: CDR1 SEHNR and CDR2 FQNEAQ (reference sequence). The CDR3 sequence: CASGAESGSLFGQFF. DNA for the CDR3: TGTGCCAGCGGCGCCGAATCAGGCTCCCTTTTTGGGCAGTTCTTC.

This clonotype was observed a few times. Its ends do not fully match the called genes, so a read error is possible. The V call is TRBV7-2, the J call TRBJ2-7; D is undetermined. This CDR3 has 13 amino acids. Per the germline V gene, CDR1 is SGHTA and CDR2 is FQGNSA. The CDR3 reads CASSVALSYEQYF. CDR3 coding DNA: TGTGCCAGCAGCGTAGCCCTCTCCTACGAGCAGTACTTC.

This clonotype was detected a few times. The chain has TRBV6-6 and TRBJ2-3; 7 bases match TRBD1. CDR3 length: 15 residues. The germline V gene has CDR1 MNHNY and CDR2 SVGAGI (reference sequence). V was pared by 1 base and J by 5 bases, with 6 bases of the junction left unmatched. As DNA, the CDR3 is TGTGCCAGCAGTTACTGGGACAGCCCCGGAGATACGCAGTATTTT. Amino acid sequence: CASSYWDSPGDTQYF.

The J gene is TRBJ1-6, the V gene TRBV7-6; D is uncertain. Per germline, CDR1 SGHVS and CDR2 FNYEAQ. The germline V and J ends were trimmed by 3 bases and 8 bases, with 14 bases remaining between them. The CDR3 is 15 residues long. CDR3 amino acids: CASSFEAGPHSPLHF. Written as DNA, the CDR3 is TGTGCCAGCAGCTTCGAAGCCGGCCCCCATTCACCCCTCCACTTT.

This clonotype was counted many times. The chain uses TRBV6-2 or TRBV6-3 and TRBJ2-7; possible D gene TRBD1, 5 bases. V gave up 6 bases and J gave up 3 bases, with 15 bases separating them. This CDR3 region has 14 residues. The germline CDR1 and CDR2 sequences are MNHEY and SVGEGT. The chain's CDR3 is CASRTDLKFYEQYF. CDR3 in DNA: TGTGCCAGCAGGACAGACCTAAAATTCTACGAGCAGTACTTC.

This chain connects TRBV6-5 to TRBJ1-2; a weak D match, TRBD1 (5 bases). CDR1 and CDR2 from the germline V gene are MNHEY and SVGAGI. V dropped 2 bases and J dropped 10 bases, with 11 bases sitting between them. There are 12 residues in the CDR3. The CDR3 region is CASSYEGRIYTF. CDR3 nucleotides: TGTGCCAGCAGTTACGAGGGGCGGATCTACACCTTC.

The gene calls are TRBV4-1 and TRBJ2-4; D not resolved. The DNA end is more similar to TRBJ2-7, so the J call may be wrong. Germline assignment: CDR1 MGHRA and CDR2 YSYEKL. The CDR3 extends over 14 amino acids. The CDR3 region has the DNA TGCGCCAGCAGCCAGGCCGGGTTTAACTACGAGCAGTACTTC. Amino acid sequence: CASSQAGFNYEQYF.

There are a few counts of this clonotype. The rearrangement joins TRBV14 to TRBJ2-7; D may be TRBD1 (7 bases). The V end was cut by 8 bases, the J end by 2 bases, with 16 bases between. The CDR3 has 14 amino acids. The germline gives CDR1 SGHDN, CDR2 FVKESK. CDR3 bases: TGTGCCAGCGGGAGGAGGGGGCTACCCTACGAGCAGTACTTC. It encodes CASGRRGLPYEQYF.

This clonotype appeared many times. CDR3 sequence (DNA): TGCGCCAGCAGCTGGGATTCGGCCAACGTCCTGACTTTC. Residues: CASSWDSANVLTF. The chain employs TRBV5-1 and TRBJ2-6; D remains unclear. Germline CDR1 reads SGHRS; CDR2 reads YFSETQ. Between the trimmed V and J ends, which lost 3 bases and 6 bases, there was a span of 7 bases. CDR3 size: 13 residues. Combining the CDR3 with reference TRBV5-1 and TRBJ2-6 gives the whole variable domain KAGVTQTPRYLIKTRGQQVTLSCSPISGHRSVSWYQQTPGQGLQFLFEYFSETQRNKGNFPGRFSGRQFSNSRSEMNVSTLELGDSALYLCASSWDSANVLTFGAGSRLTVL.